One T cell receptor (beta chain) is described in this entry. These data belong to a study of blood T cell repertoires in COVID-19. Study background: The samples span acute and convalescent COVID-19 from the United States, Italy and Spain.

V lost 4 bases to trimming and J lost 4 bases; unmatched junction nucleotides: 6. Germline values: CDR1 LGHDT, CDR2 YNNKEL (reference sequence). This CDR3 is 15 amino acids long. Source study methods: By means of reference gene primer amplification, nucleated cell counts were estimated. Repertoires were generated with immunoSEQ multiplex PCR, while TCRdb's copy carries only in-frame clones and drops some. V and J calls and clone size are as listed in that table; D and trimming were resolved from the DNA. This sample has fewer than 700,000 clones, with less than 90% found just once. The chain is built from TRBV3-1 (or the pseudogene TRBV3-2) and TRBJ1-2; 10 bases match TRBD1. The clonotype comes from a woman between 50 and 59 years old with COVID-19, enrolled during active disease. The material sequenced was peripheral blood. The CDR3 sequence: CASSPPGQGFYGYTF. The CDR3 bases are TGTGCCAGCAGCCCACCGGGACAGGGGTTCTATGGCTACACCTTC.